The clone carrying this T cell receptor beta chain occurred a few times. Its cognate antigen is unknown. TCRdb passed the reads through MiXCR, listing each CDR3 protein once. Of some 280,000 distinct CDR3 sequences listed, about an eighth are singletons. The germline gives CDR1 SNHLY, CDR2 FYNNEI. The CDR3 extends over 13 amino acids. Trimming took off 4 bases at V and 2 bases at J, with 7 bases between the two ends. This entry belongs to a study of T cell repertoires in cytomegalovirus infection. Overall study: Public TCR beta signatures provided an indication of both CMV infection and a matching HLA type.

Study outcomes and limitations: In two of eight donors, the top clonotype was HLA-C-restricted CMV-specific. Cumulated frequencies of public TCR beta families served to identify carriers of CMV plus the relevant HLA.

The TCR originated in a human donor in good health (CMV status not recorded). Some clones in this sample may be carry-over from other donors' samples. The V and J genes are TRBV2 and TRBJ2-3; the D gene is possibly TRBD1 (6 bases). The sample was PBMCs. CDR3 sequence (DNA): TGTGCCAGCAGTGGGACAGTCACAGATACGCAGTATTTT. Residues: CASSGTVTDTQYF.